Following are 5 T cell receptor beta chains from one sample sequenced in a study of radiotherapy plus CTLA-4 blockade in lung cancer. Sequenced by immunoSEQ multiplex PCR; TCRdb stores in-frame clones only, minus some. Altogether some 45,000 clones are present, 65% to 85% being singletons, with the ten largest covering approximately 8.8%. The sequencing here drew on peripheral blood, taken from a patient treated with radiotherapy plus ipilimumab. These receptors all come from a human donor with non-small cell lung cancer who had stable disease on radiotherapy plus ipilimumab.

V and J are TRBV5-1 and TRBJ2-3, with D uncertain. This CDR3 has 13 residues. Per germline, CDR1 SGHRS and CDR2 YFSETQ. Trimming left V 0 bases short and J 5 bases short, with 7 bases between. For the CDR3, the DNA is TGCGCCAGCAGCTTGGACCCGTTAGATACGCAGTATTTT. Translation: CASSLDPLDTQYF.

Only one count was recorded for this clone. At one end, the junction sequence differs from germline, possibly due to a read error. The rearrangement links TRBV7-3 to TRBJ2-1, with TRBD2 identical over 9 bases. This CDR3 comprises 21 residues. Germline V CDR1 and CDR2: SGHTA, FQGTGA. CDR3 region: CASSRYPLGGGADSSHNEQFF. The CDR3, as DNA: TGTGCCAGCAGCCGATACCCCCTGGGCGGGGGGGCCGATAGCTCCCACAATGAGCAGTTCTTC.

The chain links TRBV18 to TRBJ1-1; 10 nucleotides align to TRBD1. V gave up 3 bases and J gave up 0 bases; unmatched junction bases: 10. Germline V gives CDR1 KGHSH, CDR2 LQKENI. The CDR3 consists of 18 residues. The DNA of the CDR3 is TGTGCCAGCTCACCCCAGGCCGGGACAGGGGATATGAACACTGAAGCTTTCTTT. Its translation: CASSPQAGTGDMNTEAFF.

The chain combines TRBV19 with TRBJ1-2; maybe TRBD1 (6 bases). Trimming shortened V by 5 bases and J by 0 bases, and 10 bases separated the two germline ends. In germline, CDR1 is LNHDA, CDR2 SQIVND (reference sequence). This CDR3 is 14 amino acids long. The CDR3 reads CASSYQGSNYGYTF. The CDR3 coding sequence is TGTGCCAGTAGTTATCAGGGGTCTAACTATGGCTACACCTTC.

J is TRBJ2-3 and V is TRBV9; maybe TRBD2 (6 bases). This CDR3 comprises 16 residues. Germline values: CDR1 SGDLS, CDR2 YYNGEE. The V end lost 0 bases, the J end lost 1 base, and 12 bases lay between the germline ends. CDR3 in DNA: TGTGCCAGCAGCGTAGGTACTAGCCGTCGCACAGATACGCAGTATTTT. This encodes CASSVGTSRRTDTQYF.